Listed here are 30 T cell receptor beta chains from one sample, sequenced in a study of CD8 T cells in ankylosing spondylitis. TCRdb used MiXCR to reprocess the 5' RACE reads, holding one entry per CDR3 protein. The sample shows approximately 220,000 distinct CDR3 sequences, roughly 25% of them seen only once. What was sequenced was blood, either unsorted or a sorted T cell fraction (not recorded which). Every receptor here comes from a male donor with ankylosing spondylitis or in good health (not recorded which).

This clonotype has a count of ten or more. V gene TRBV18 combines with J gene TRBJ1-1, with TRBD1 matching 12 bases. The CDR3 covers 16 residues. Germline V gene lookup returns CDR1 KGHSH and CDR2 LQKENI. The trim removed 2 bases at V and 5 bases at J, leaving 6 bases unmatched. CDR3 loop: CASSPTPGQGATEAFF. The CDR3 DNA sequence: TGTGCCAGCTCACCAACCCCGGGACAGGGGGCTACTGAAGCTTTCTTT.

This clonotype occurred many times. This chain uses TRBV5-1 with TRBJ2-5; 9 nucleotides line up with TRBD2. Losses at the gene ends were 2 bases for V and 2 bases for J; bases not matched to a gene: 4. The CDR3 spans 15 residues. From germline, CDR1 is SGHRS and CDR2 YFSETQ. CDR3 nucleotides: TGCGCCAGCAGCTTTAGCGGGAGCGAACAAGAGACCCAGTACTTC. Protein: CASSFSGSEQETQYF.

CDR3 sequence: CASVRDGGIKNIQYF. In DNA form, the CDR3 reads TGTGCCAGCGTCCGGGACGGTGGAATCAAAAACATTCAGTACTTC. The chain uses TRBV12-3 or TRBV12-4 and TRBJ2-4; D tentatively reads TRBD1 or TRBD2 (5 bases each). The CDR3 consists of 15 residues. Trimming removed 8 bases from V and 3 bases from J, with 17 bases in between.

In its sample, this clonotype was seen many times. J is TRBJ1-1 and V is TRBV20-1, with a weak D call TRBD1 (5 bases). The V end was cut by 3 bases, the J end by 11 bases, with 16 bases between. Germline V lookup: CDR1 DFQATT, CDR2 SNEGSKA (reference sequence). The CDR3 totals 12 residues. CDR3 bases: TGCAGTGCTAGTAGGGTGGAGGGGTATGCTTTCTTT. It specifies CSASRVEGYAFF.

There are many counts of this clonotype. The chain links TRBV5-1 to TRBJ2-5; perhaps D is TRBD1 or TRBD2 (5 bases each). This CDR3 has 15 amino acids. The V end lost 1 base, the J end lost 4 bases, and 14 bases lay between the germline ends. Germline values: CDR1 SGHRS, CDR2 YFSETQ. CDR3 in amino acids: CASSLIRDPRETQYF. The CDR3, as DNA: TGCGCCAGCAGCTTGATCCGGGACCCCAGAGAGACCCAGTACTTC.

This rearrangement joins TRBV9 to TRBJ2-3; D perhaps matches TRBD2 (6 bases). The germline V gene encodes CDR1 SGDLS and CDR2 YYNGEE. The CDR3 length is 15 residues. V was clipped by 3 bases and J by 1 base, with 12 bases between them. The CDR3, as DNA: TGTGCCAGCAGCGGGGGACTCGTTCGCACAGATACGCAGTATTTT. Amino acid sequence: CASSGGLVRTDTQYF.

This clonotype was detected ten times or more. The chain uses TRBV13 and TRBJ2-3, with D perhaps TRBD2 (6 bases). The CDR3 is 14 residues long. Between the trimmed V and J ends, which lost 4 bases and 4 bases, there was a span of 12 bases. CDR1 PRHDT and CDR2 FYEKMQ come from the germline V gene (reference sequence). In nucleotides, the CDR3 is TGTGCCAGCAGCTACACCGGGAGACCAGATACGCAGTATTTT. Encoded protein: CASSYTGRPDTQYF.

The genes are TRBV20-1 and TRBJ2-7; D unresolved. CDR1 and CDR2 (germline): DFQATT, SNEGSKA (reference sequence). Trimming pared 6 bases from V and 2 bases from J, leaving 14 bases between. CDR3 length equals 13 residues. CDR3 amino acids: CSATGYGAYEQYF. The DNA for the CDR3 is TGCAGTGCCACCGGATATGGGGCCTACGAGCAGTACTTC.

The gene calls are TRBV20-1 and TRBJ2-7; D gene unclear. The CDR3 has 14 residues. The V and J ends lost 6 bases and 1 base respectively, with 16 bases between them. Per the germline V gene, CDR1 is DFQATT and CDR2 is SNEGSKA (reference sequence). The chain's CDR3 is CSAHGRLLSYEQYF. In DNA form, the CDR3 reads TGCAGTGCCCACGGACGGCTCTTGTCCTACGAGCAGTACTTC.

This clonotype has ten or more counts. The CDR3 sequence is CASSLVGGQGVYEQYF. CDR3 in DNA: TGTGCCAGCAGCTTAGTTGGCGGACAGGGTGTCTACGAGCAGTACTTC. The chain employs TRBV7-2 and TRBJ2-7; 8 nucleotides agree with TRBD1. The germline V gene encodes CDR1 SGHTA and CDR2 FQGNSA. The CDR3 spans 16 residues. Trimming removed 1 base from V and 3 bases from J; junction bases left unmatched: 8.

Many counts were recorded for this clonotype. V usage is TRBV7-2 and J usage is TRBJ2-7; maybe TRBD2 (8 bases). The CDR3 runs to 15 residues. Germline V gene data show CDR1 as SGHTA and CDR2 as FQGNSA. Trimming pared 5 bases from V and 2 bases from J, leaving 16 bases between. CDR3 loop: CASSHRGLGPYEQYF. The CDR3 DNA reads TGTGCCAGCAGCCACAGGGGACTAGGTCCCTACGAGCAGTACTTC.

This sequence joins TRBV12-3 or TRBV12-4 and TRBJ2-7; D is unclear. CDR3 size: 16 residues. The ends were cut back, 6 bases at V and 5 bases at J, with 23 bases in the middle. In DNA form, the CDR3 reads TGTGCCAGCAGAAAAACGTGGGGATCACTGACAAACGAGCAGTACTTC. Its translation: CASRKTWGSLTNEQYF.

The table lists this clonotype with many counts. The junction shows a germline mismatch at one end, possibly a read error. CDR3 bases: TGTGCTAGCAGCTTAGCGGGCTCCTACAATGAGCAGTTCTTC. Protein product: CASSLAGSYNEQFF. The chain recombines TRBV7-7 with TRBJ2-1, with 7 nucleotides matching TRBD2. The length of the CDR3 is 14 residues. Germline V gene lookup returns CDR1 SSHAT and CDR2 FNYEAQ (reference sequence).

This clonotype was observed many times. This rearrangement joins TRBV9 to TRBJ2-1; D perhaps matches TRBD1 (6 bases). The V end was cut by 1 base, the J end by 0 bases, with 8 bases between. This CDR3 has 15 residues. CDR1 and CDR2 (germline): SGDLS, YYNGEE. CDR3 sequence: CASSVQGGSYNEQFF. The CDR3 DNA follows: TGTGCCAGCAGCGTACAAGGGGGCTCCTACAATGAGCAGTTCTTC. Drawing the rest from reference TRBV9 and TRBJ2-1, the complete variable domain is DSGVTQTPKHLITATGQRVTLRCSPRSGDLSVYWYQQSLDQGLQFLIQYYNGEERAKGNILERFSAQQFPDLHSELNLSSLELGDSALYFCASSVQGGSYNEQFFGPGTRLTVL.

This clonotype was seen ten or more times. The chain combines TRBV2 with TRBJ2-3; 8 nucleotides align to TRBD1. The CDR3 is made up of 18 amino acids. Germline CDR1 and CDR2: SNHLY and FYNNEI. J gave up 0 bases and V 6 bases, and 14 bases lay outside the gene matches. The CDR3 nucleotides read TGTGCCAGCAGACCCTTGCAGCAGACAGGGGCCAGCACAGATACGCAGTATTTT. It is translated as CASRPLQQTGASTDTQYF.

Comment on this clonotype: The junction and the germline gene differ at one end; a read error may be behind it. V usage is TRBV5-1 and J usage is TRBJ2-1; TRBD2 agrees at 8 bases. The CDR3 runs 16 residues. The germline V gene has CDR1 SGHRS and CDR2 YFSETQ. CDR3 loop: CASSLESGRVLNVQFF. CDR3 DNA sequence: TGCGCCAGCAGCTTGGAATCCGGGAGGGTCCTCAATGTGCAGTTCTTC.

At least ten counts were recorded for this clonotype. J is TRBJ2-5 and V is TRBV5-6; 8 bases are a match to TRBD1. The germline V gene encodes CDR1 SGHDT and CDR2 YYEEEE. Germline trimming cut 2 bases from V and 4 bases from J; bases unmatched to any gene: 7. This CDR3 comprises 15 residues. The CDR3 DNA sequence: TGTGCCAGCAGCTTACAAACAGGGGGAGGAGAGACCCAGTACTTC. Amino acid sequence: CASSLQTGGGETQYF.

The V gene is TRBV13, the J gene TRBJ2-2, with D tentatively TRBD1 (5 bases). Germline values: CDR1 PRHDT, CDR2 FYEKMQ (reference sequence). The germline V and J ends were trimmed by 0 bases and 2 bases, with 7 bases remaining between them. CDR3 size: 15 residues. The CDR3 DNA follows: TGTGCCAGCAGCTTAGGAGACAGTAACACCGGGGAGCTGTTTTTT. Its translation is CASSLGDSNTGELFF.

This clonotype turned up a few times. V usage is TRBV3-1 and J usage is TRBJ1-2, with 10 bases aligning to TRBD1. Germline CDR1 reads LGHDT; CDR2 reads YNNKEL (reference sequence). The CDR3 length is 15 residues. V was clipped by 4 bases and J by 7 bases; unmatched bases: 9. The CDR3 spells CASSLGTGETSGYTF. In DNA, the CDR3 is TGTGCCAGCAGCCTAGGGACAGGGGAGACGAGTGGCTACACCTTC.

The DNA for the CDR3 is TGCGCCAGCAGCTTGTTAGGGGGGTTCATGAACACTGAAGCTTTCTTT. Translation gives CASSLLGGFMNTEAFF. The chain couples TRBV5-1 to TRBJ1-1; weak D call: TRBD1 (6 bases). The V and J ends lost 1 base and 0 bases respectively, with 13 bases between them. Germline CDR1 reads SGHRS; CDR2 reads YFSETQ. The CDR3 length is 16 residues.

This clonotype was seen many times. This sequence joins TRBV29-1 and TRBJ2-5; possibly TRBD2 for D (6 bases). Looked up from germline, CDR1 is SQVTM and CDR2 is ANQGSEA. The CDR3 spans 14 residues. The V gene lost 6 bases and the J gene lost 12 bases, with 26 bases spanning the gap. This chain's CDR3 is CSVHPPGGRGTEYF. CDR3 DNA sequence: TGCAGCGTCCATCCTCCCGGGGGTAGGGGAACCGAGTACTTC.

This clonotype was seen at least ten times. The chain has TRBV7-2 and TRBJ2-4; 8 positions agree with TRBD1. Germline values: CDR1 SGHTA, CDR2 FQGNSA. The CDR3 is 15 amino acids. V lost 5 bases and J lost 3; bases outside the gene matches: 6. The CDR3 region has the DNA TGTGCCAGCAGCCGAGGACAGGGTGGCAAAAACATTCAGTACTTC. It translates to CASSRGQGGKNIQYF.

This clonotype came up a few times. J is TRBJ2-3 and V is TRBV29-1, with a weak D call TRBD2 (6 bases). There are 13 residues in the CDR3. Germline-derived CDR1 and CDR2 are SQVTM and ANQGSEA. CDR3: CTGEVAGTDTQYF. The CDR3 nucleotides are TGCACCGGGGAGGTAGCGGGCACAGATACGCAGTATTTT.

This clonotype has a handful of counts. V usage is TRBV6-1 and J usage is TRBJ2-7; D possibly matches TRBD1 or TRBD2 (5 bases each). The CDR3 has 18 amino acids. CDR1 is MNHNS, CDR2 SASEGT, per germline. V was clipped by 6 bases and J by 5 bases, with 29 bases between them. CDR3 nucleotide sequence: TGTGCCAGCAGCCCCGGTGTGGTGGCAGGGCCCGGGGCCCACGAGCAGTACTTC. It translates to CASSPGVVAGPGAHEQYF.

This clonotype was seen a few times. V is TRBV20-1 and J is TRBJ2-7; 10 bases match TRBD2. The V gene's germline CDR1 is DFQATT and CDR2 SNEGSKA (reference sequence). V lost 6 bases and J lost 6; bases outside the gene matches: 2. This CDR3 has 11 amino acids. CDR3 DNA: TGCAGTGCGGGACTAGCGAGCGAGCAGTACTTC. This encodes CSAGLASEQYF.

The V gene is TRBV20-1, the J gene TRBJ2-4; 16 bases line up with TRBD2. Germline V gives CDR1 DFQATT, CDR2 SNEGSKA (reference sequence). V gave up 5 bases and J gave up 5 bases; unmatched junction bases: 9. The CDR3 is made up of 17 amino acids. CDR3 amino acids: CSADPGLAGGYQNIQYF. In DNA, the CDR3 is TGCAGTGCTGATCCGGGACTAGCGGGAGGGTATCAAAACATTCAGTACTTC.

This clonotype was recorded once. The rearrangement uses TRBV4-3 and TRBJ2-1; tentatively, D is TRBD2 (5 bases). CDR1 and CDR2 (germline): LGHNA, YSLEER. Trimming took off 0 bases at V and 0 bases at J, with 12 bases between the two ends. The CDR3 loop spans 17 amino acids. The CDR3 loop is CASSQDTGTSSYNEQFF. CDR3 nucleotide sequence: TGCGCCAGCAGCCAAGATACCGGTACTAGCTCCTACAATGAGCAGTTCTTC.

This clonotype was found many times. V and J are TRBV5-5 and TRBJ2-7; D is ambiguous. The CDR3 length is 15 residues. With 0 bases removed from V and 0 bases from J, the gap between germline ends came to 10 bases. Per the germline V gene, CDR1 is SGHKS and CDR2 is YYEKEE (reference sequence). The CDR3 is CASSLDAGSSYEQYF. The CDR3 nucleotides read TGTGCCAGCAGCTTGGACGCAGGAAGCTCCTACGAGCAGTACTTC.

The gene calls are TRBV9 and TRBJ2-2; TRBD1 is a possible D gene (5 bases). The ends were cut back, 0 bases at V and 4 bases at J, with 10 bases in the middle. CDR3 size: 15 residues. Germline V gene data show CDR1 as SGDLS and CDR2 as YYNGEE. The CDR3 DNA reads TGTGCCAGCAGCGTAGATGGACATTCCACCGGGGAGCTGTTTTTT. Amino acid sequence: CASSVDGHSTGELFF.

This clonotype was detected many times. The DNA of the CDR3 is TGCAGTGCTAGAGAGACAGGGCGGGCCAATCAGCCCCAGCATTTT. Its protein product is CSARETGRANQPQHF. J is TRBJ1-5 and V is TRBV20-1; 7 nucleotides line up with TRBD1. Trimming removed 0 bases from V and 3 bases from J; junction bases left unmatched: 5. This CDR3 is built from 15 residues. CDR1 is DFQATT and CDR2 is SNEGSKA in the germline V gene (reference sequence).